The 27 T cell receptor beta chains reported below all come from one sample, sequenced in a study of T cells in Graves' hyperthyroidism and ophthalmopathy. Amplified TCR beta CDR3 regions came from RNA transcripts. First-round RT-PCR with HTBI primers amplified the TCR CDR3 region. MiXCR was run by TCRdb on the multiplex PCR reads, yielding one entry per CDR3 protein. In the table there are about 330,000 distinct CDR3 sequences, approximately 15% of which are singletons. The sequenced sample consisted of blood. Receptors were obtained from a woman aged 40 to 49 with Graves' ophthalmopathy.

The V gene is TRBV5-1, the J gene TRBJ1-2, with D possibly TRBD1 on 6 matching bases. The CDR3 spans 15 residues. V lost 4 bases and J lost 3, with 16 bases in between. The germline V gene has CDR1 SGHRS and CDR2 YFSETQ. The CDR3 DNA reads TGCGCCAGCAGCGTAACACAGGGAGATTACTATGGCTACACCTTC. Amino acids: CASSVTQGDYYGYTF.

This clonotype was recorded many times. This chain uses TRBV2 with TRBJ1-2, with TRBD1 matching 8 bases. Trimming cost V 7 bases and J 5 bases; bases outside gene matches: 3. Per germline, CDR1 SNHLY and CDR2 FYNNEI. This CDR3 has 12 amino acids. CDR3 in amino acids: CASKDREYGYTF. In DNA form, the CDR3 reads TGTGCCAGCAAGGACAGGGAATATGGCTACACCTTC.

This clonotype has ten or more counts. The genes are TRBV5-5 and TRBJ2-1, with D perhaps TRBD2 (5 bases). There are 15 residues in the CDR3. V lost 4 bases and J 7 bases, leaving 18 bases between the germline ends. The germline CDR1 and CDR2 sequences are SGHKS and YYEKEE (reference sequence). The chain's CDR3 is CASSPLVGVGNEQFF. The CDR3, as DNA: TGTGCCAGCAGCCCTCTAGTGGGAGTCGGTAATGAGCAGTTCTTC. The full variable domain, its missing parts supplied by reference TRBV5-5 and TRBJ2-1, is DAGVTQSPTHLIKTRGQQVTLRCSPISGHKSVSWYQQVLGQGPQFIFQYYEKEERGRGNFPDRFSARQFPNYSSELNVNALLLGDSALYLCASSPLVGVGNEQFFGPGTRLTVL.

The rearrangement links TRBV5-6 to TRBJ2-7, with 15 nucleotides matching TRBD2. The CDR3 has 15 residues. The junction had 1 base not matched to a gene; V was cut back by 2 bases and J by 4 bases. The germline V gene encodes CDR1 SGHDT and CDR2 YYEEEE. This CDR3 reads CASSFGLAGGYEQYF. CDR3 sequence (DNA): TGTGCCAGCAGCTTTGGACTAGCGGGAGGGTACGAGCAGTACTTC.

This clonotype was observed a handful of times. This chain joins TRBV5-5 and TRBJ2-1; D gene uncertain. V was clipped by 3 bases and J by 0 bases, with 13 bases between them. The CDR3 is made up of 16 amino acids. Germline CDR1 SGHKS, CDR2 YYEKEE (reference sequence). The CDR3 DNA follows: TGTGCCAGCAGCTCGCTGACAACCGACTCCTACAATGAGCAGTTCTTC. This codes for CASSSLTTDSYNEQFF. The full variable domain, its missing parts supplied by reference TRBV5-5 and TRBJ2-1, is DAGVTQSPTHLIKTRGQQVTLRCSPISGHKSVSWYQQVLGQGPQFIFQYYEKEERGRGNFPDRFSARQFPNYSSELNVNALLLGDSALYLCASSSLTTDSYNEQFFGPGTRLTVL.

The sample holds many counts of this clonotype. The J gene is TRBJ1-1, the V gene TRBV19; D not certain. The CDR3 loop spans 11 amino acids. Germline V gives CDR1 LNHDA, CDR2 SQIVND (reference sequence). With 4 bases removed from V and 3 bases from J, the gap between germline ends came to 3 bases. This CDR3 is CASSRYTEAFF. In DNA, the CDR3 is TGTGCCAGTAGTAGATACACTGAAGCTTTCTTT. The variable domain in full, with the rest retrieved from reference TRBV19 and TRBJ1-1, is DGGITQSPKYLFRKEGQNVTLSCEQNLNHDAMYWYRQDPGQGLRLIYYSQIVNDFQKGDIAEGYSVSREKKESFPLTVTSAQKNPTAFYLCASSRYTEAFFGQGTRLTVV.

This clonotype was observed many times. The rearrangement links TRBV2 to TRBJ2-7; the D call may be TRBD1 or TRBD2 (5 bases each). V was trimmed by 8 bases and J by 0 bases, leaving 8 bases between them. The CDR3 loop spans 12 amino acids. In germline, CDR1 is SNHLY, CDR2 FYNNEI. The CDR3 here is CASGTSSYEQYF. The CDR3 DNA reads TGTGCCAGCGGGACGTCCTCCTACGAGCAGTACTTC.

The chain links TRBV20-1 to TRBJ1-3; no firm D call. Trimming left V 1 base short and J 2 bases short, with 12 bases between. Germline-derived CDR1 and CDR2 are DFQATT and SNEGSKA (reference sequence). CDR3 length: 15 residues. CDR3 sequence reads: CSARARAYPGNTIYF. CDR3 bases: TGCAGTGCTAGAGCTAGGGCTTATCCTGGAAACACCATATATTTT.

This clonotype was seen a few times. This chain joins TRBV11-2 and TRBJ2-2; no firm D call. Germline V lookup: CDR1 SGHAT, CDR2 FQNNGV. The V end lost 6 bases, the J end lost 0 bases, and 14 bases lay between the germline ends. The CDR3 sequence is 16 residues long. Here the CDR3 DNA reads TGTGCCAGCAGGTTATCGTGGACGGCGAACACCGGGGAGCTGTTTTTT. This gives the protein CASRLSWTANTGELFF.

The table lists this clonotype with many counts. J is TRBJ2-7 and V is TRBV3-1, with D unresolved. Trimming cost V 2 bases and J 7 bases, with 6 bases left between them. Germline V CDR1 and CDR2: LGHDT, YNNKEL (reference sequence). The CDR3 runs 11 residues. CDR3: CASSQRSEQYF. The CDR3 DNA sequence: TGTGCCAGCAGCCAAAGAAGTGAGCAGTACTTC.

This clonotype was recorded at least ten times. This chain uses TRBV2 with TRBJ2-1, with D possibly TRBD2 on 6 matching bases. The CDR3 extends over 16 amino acids. The V gene lost 3 bases and the J gene lost 4 bases, with 16 bases spanning the gap. Germline loops: CDR1 SNHLY, CDR2 FYNNEI. CDR3 amino acids: CASSDIGGATYNEQFF. In DNA form, the CDR3 reads TGTGCCAGCAGTGATATCGGGGGTGCTACTTACAATGAGCAGTTCTTC.

Ten or more counts support this clonotype. This rearrangement joins TRBV11-1 to TRBJ1-1, with D possibly being TRBD1 (6 bases). This CDR3 spans 15 amino acids. Trimming cost V 5 bases and J 0 bases, with 13 bases left between them. Germline assignment: CDR1 SGHAT and CDR2 FQDESV (reference sequence). CDR3 sequence reads: CASSPEGGMNTEAFF. The CDR3 DNA follows: TGTGCCAGCAGCCCGGAGGGGGGGATGAACACTGAAGCTTTCTTT.

The sample holds many counts of this clonotype. This chain uses TRBV6-1 with TRBJ2-7; D is ambiguous. This CDR3 is built from 13 residues. Germline loops: CDR1 MNHNS, CDR2 SASEGT. Trimming left V 5 bases short and J 0 bases short, with 8 bases between. The CDR3 region has the DNA TGTGCCAGCAGTCTCCGCGCCTCCTACGAGCAGTACTTC. Amino acids: CASSLRASYEQYF.

This clonotype was seen ten or more times. The CDR3 DNA is TGTGCCAGCAGTGAAGGGAATTGGGCTTCACCCCTCCACTTT. Translated, it gives CASSEGNWASPLHF. The genes are TRBV2 and TRBJ1-6; D ambiguous. The V end lost 1 base, the J end lost 9 bases, and 10 bases lay between the germline ends. Per germline, CDR1 SNHLY and CDR2 FYNNEI. CDR3 size: 14 residues.

Remarks on this clonotype: This sequence may be a read error, since a much larger clone differs from it by one base. The rearrangement links TRBV24-1 to TRBJ2-3, with a weak D call TRBD1 (6 bases). Germline V CDR1 and CDR2: KGHDR, SFDVKD. The CDR3 runs 16 residues. The CDR3 nucleotides read TGTGCCACCAGTGACCCTACCAGGGGTGTGACAGGTACGCAGTATTTT. Its protein is CATSDPTRGVTGTQYF.

This clonotype was found a few times. The V gene is TRBV12-3 or TRBV12-4, the J gene TRBJ1-6; 9 nucleotides align to TRBD1. The CDR3 runs 15 residues. V lost 1 base, J lost 8 bases, and 3 bases stayed unmatched. The CDR3 protein is CASSLGGTGYSPLHF. The CDR3 DNA is TGTGCCAGCAGTTTAGGTGGGACAGGGTATTCACCCCTCCACTTT.

This clonotype was seen at least ten times. The chain has TRBV6-1 and TRBJ1-1; D unclear. Germline V lookup: CDR1 MNHNS, CDR2 SASEGT. Between the trimmed V and J ends, which lost 5 bases and 0 bases, there was a span of 10 bases. This CDR3 region has 14 residues. Written as DNA, the CDR3 is TGTGCCAGCAGTCCCAGACAATTGAACACTGAAGCTTTCTTT. It codes for CASSPRQLNTEAFF.

The V and J genes are TRBV5-6 and TRBJ1-2; D might be TRBD1 (6 bases). CDR3 size: 15 residues. V was trimmed by 0 bases and J by 4 bases, leaving 13 bases between them. Per the germline V gene, CDR1 is SGHDT and CDR2 is YYEEEE. CDR3 loop: CASSLDRAPPYGYTF. DNA for the CDR3: TGTGCCAGCAGCTTGGACAGGGCCCCTCCCTATGGCTACACCTTC. Supplemented by reference TRBV5-6 and TRBJ1-2, the full variable domain reads DAGVTQSPTHLIKTRGQQVTLRCSPKSGHDTVSWYQQALGQGPQFIFQYYEEEERQRGNFPDRFSGHQFPNYSSELNVNALLLGDSALYLCASSLDRAPPYGYTFGSGTRLTVV.

This clonotype was seen at least ten times. The CDR3 DNA reads as TGTGCCAGCAGCCAAGCGCAGGGGGCTCAGCCCCAGCATTTT. Its protein is CASSQAQGAQPQHF. The chain couples TRBV14 to TRBJ1-5; TRBD1 agrees at 8 bases. CDR1 and CDR2 from the germline V gene are SGHDN and FVKESK. Trimming took 1 base from V and 6 from J; bases not matched to a gene: 2. There are 14 residues in the CDR3.

In this sample, this clonotype turned up many times. The chain carries TRBV12-3 or TRBV12-4 and TRBJ2-7, with 12 positions matching TRBD2. With V trimmed by 6 bases and J by 5 bases, 5 bases remained unmatched. The CDR3 is 14 residues long. CDR3 loop: CASRLGLAGHEQYF. CDR3 bases: TGTGCCAGCAGGCTGGGACTAGCGGGTCACGAGCAGTACTTC.

Of note for this clonotype: It may be a read error: a sequence one base away is much more abundant. The genes are TRBV11-2 and TRBJ1-3, with D tentatively TRBD1 (5 bases). CDR3 length: 15 amino acids. V gave up 5 bases and J gave up 4 bases, with 15 bases separating them. Germline CDR1 is SGHAT and CDR2 is FQNNGV. The CDR3 here is CASSAAGPRGNTIYF. CDR3 in DNA: TGTGCCAGCAGCGCCGCGGGACCGCGGGGAAACACCATATATTTT.

The gene calls are TRBV5-6 and TRBJ1-5, with D perhaps TRBD1 (5 bases). The germline V gene encodes CDR1 SGHDT and CDR2 YYEEEE. Trimming stripped 4 bases from V and 9 bases from J, with 11 bases between. There are 12 residues in the CDR3. This CDR3 reads CASSASGGPQHF. The CDR3 coding sequence is TGTGCCAGCAGCGCGAGCGGGGGGCCCCAGCATTTT.

To note about this clonotype: Just one base apart from a much larger clone, this may be a read error. Given the absence of the conserved phenylalanine or tryptophan at the CDR3 end, a read error is likely. The rearrangement joins TRBV28 to TRBJ1-1; D gene unclear. The CDR3 is 12 residues long. Germline-derived CDR1 and CDR2 are MDHEN and SYDVKM. The V end was cut by 0 bases, the J end by 6 bases, with 5 bases between. CDR3 sequence: CASSLWRSEAFL. CDR3 DNA sequence: TGTGCCAGCAGTTTATGGCGTTCTGAAGCTTTCCTT.

The gene calls are TRBV12-5 and TRBJ2-7; D is perhaps TRBD1 (6 bases). Germline V gene sequence: CDR1 LGHNT, CDR2 FRNRAP. The V and J ends lost 6 bases and 3 bases respectively, with 12 bases between them. The CDR3 sequence is 13 residues long. CDR3 in amino acids: CASGQDSYYEQYF. As DNA, the CDR3 is TGTGCTAGTGGACAGGACAGCTACTACGAGCAGTACTTC.

The chain uses TRBV7-9 and TRBJ2-2, with D uncertain. CDR1 is SEHNR, CDR2 FQNEAQ, per germline (reference sequence). The CDR3 is 17 residues long. V was pared by 5 bases and J by 0 bases, with 16 bases between. The CDR3 reads CASSRFPISSNTGELFF. CDR3 bases: TGTGCCAGCAGCCGCTTTCCGATTTCTTCGAACACCGGGGAGCTGTTTTTT.

V gene TRBV5-4 combines with J gene TRBJ2-2; D is perhaps TRBD1 (6 bases). Trimming removed 3 bases at V and 0 bases at J, with 12 bases between. The germline V gene encodes CDR1 SGHNT and CDR2 YYREEE (reference sequence). CDR3 length equals 16 residues. The CDR3 DNA follows: TGTGCCAGCAGCTCGATGACAGGTTCGAACACCGGGGAGCTGTTTTTT. It translates to CASSSMTGSNTGELFF.

This clonotype showed up many times. This chain connects TRBV12-3 or TRBV12-4 to TRBJ2-3; D unresolved. The V gene lost 5 bases and the J gene lost 6 bases, with 9 bases spanning the gap. The CDR3 extends over 12 amino acids. The CDR3 region has the DNA TGTGCCAGCAGTACTGGTGCTGATACGCAGTATTTT. Its translation is CASSTGADTQYF.